This T cell receptor beta chain was profiled in a study of regulatory T cells in long-lasting Graves disease. Time point here: newly diagnosed GD, antithyroid drugs for less than 3 months. Following extraction of RNA from PBMCs, that RNA was used to make the TCR library. This clonotype was detected ten times or more. Germline V lookup: CDR1 ENHRY, CDR2 SYGVKD. The CDR3 loop spans 13 amino acids. Trimming pared 7 bases from V and 5 bases from J, leaving 14 bases between. With iRepertoire HTBI primers and Arm-PCR of CDR3 regions, TCR beta libraries were built. One entry per CDR3 protein results from TCRdb running MiXCR on the multiplex PCR reads. The sample lists approximately 300,000 distinct CDR3 sequences; approximately 20% were seen once.

The chain links TRBV10-3 to TRBJ1-1, with a weak D call TRBD1 (6 bases). The sample was peripheral blood mononuclear cells (PBMCs), taken at new diagnosis, from a patient treated with antithyroid drugs. The source is a female donor with Graves disease. CDR3 sequence reads: CAITEQGRTEAFF. As DNA, the CDR3 is TGTGCCATCACCGAGCAGGGGAGGACTGAAGCTTTCTTT.